Listed here are 18 T cell receptor beta chains from one sample, sequenced in a study of type 1 and type 2 diabetes patients. Amplification started from genomic DNA. Multiplex PCR with 30 forward and 13 reverse primers amplified the TCR beta CDR3. TCRdb analysed the multiplex PCR reads with MiXCR anew, one entry per CDR3 protein. The repertoire includes some 250,000 distinct CDR3 sequences, approximately 50% of them detected once, and roughly an eighth sits in the top ten. What was sequenced was peripheral blood mononuclear cells (PBMCs). The receptor source for this set is a man between 18 and 29 years old with type 2 diabetes.

A single count supports this clonotype. This chain uses TRBV30 with TRBJ1-2; D is undetermined. With 4 bases removed from V and 6 bases from J, the gap between germline ends came to 12 bases. This CDR3 contains 12 residues. The germline V gene has CDR1 GTSNPN and CDR2 SVGIG (reference sequence). The CDR3 nucleotides are TGTGCCTGGACCCTTGATGGGGATGGCTACACCTTC. Its protein is CAWTLDGDGYTF. The complete variable domain, with remaining parts taken from reference TRBV30 and TRBJ1-2, reads SQTIHQWPATLVQPVGSPLSLECTVEGTSNPNLYWYRQAAGRGLQLLFYSVGIGQISSEVPQNLSASRPQDRQFILSSKKLLLSDSGFYLCAWTLDGDGYTFGSGTRLTVV.

V and J are TRBV4-1 and TRBJ1-5; D remains ambiguous. CDR1 and CDR2 from the germline V gene are MGHRA and YSYEKL. The V end was cut by 0 bases, the J end by 7 bases, with 7 bases between. CDR3 length equals 13 residues. CDR3 in DNA: TGCGCCAGCAGCCAAGATTTGGTCCAGCCCCAGCATTTT. Residues: CASSQDLVQPQHF.

The chain combines TRBV28 with TRBJ2-7, with 10 bases aligning to TRBD1. Germline CDR1 and CDR2: MDHEN and SYDVKM. There are 16 residues in the CDR3. J was trimmed by 4 bases and V by 2 bases; bases with no gene match: 8. The CDR3 DNA sequence: TGTGCCAGCAGTTTACTCCGGGGACAGGGGAGATACGAGCAGTACTTC. Amino acid sequence: CASSLLRGQGRYEQYF.

The V gene is TRBV7-2, the J gene TRBJ2-7; 7 positions match TRBD2. The V segment lost 5 bases and the J segment 0 bases; nucleotides outside the gene matches: 4. This CDR3 region has 14 residues. CDR1 and CDR2 (germline): SGHTA, FQGNSA. The CDR3 sequence is CASSQRESSYEQYF. The CDR3 DNA sequence: TGTGCCAGCAGCCAGCGGGAAAGCTCCTACGAGCAGTACTTC.

Note on this clonotype: One end of the junction does not line up with germline, which may come from a read error. The gene calls are TRBV7-7 and TRBJ2-3; D is ambiguous. Germline CDR1 and CDR2: SSHAT and FNYEAQ (reference sequence). The CDR3 has 14 residues. The CDR3 DNA follows: TGTGCTAGCAGCCCAAAATCCGGTACAGATACGCAGTATTTT. Protein: CASSPKSGTDTQYF.

Many counts were recorded for this clonotype. The chain uses TRBV2 and TRBJ1-1; D not certain. The CDR3 extends over 14 amino acids. The ends were cut back, 2 bases at V and 1 base at J, with 8 bases in the middle. Per germline, CDR1 SNHLY and CDR2 FYNNEI. The CDR3 coding sequence is TGTGCCAGCAGTGAATTACGCCGGAACACTGAAGCTTTCTTT. Translating it yields CASSELRRNTEAFF.

This clonotype was seen a few times. The rearrangement joins TRBV6-5 to TRBJ2-7; no reliable D call. Germline V gives CDR1 MNHEY, CDR2 SVGAGI. There are 13 residues in the CDR3. The V end was cut by 2 bases, the J end by 2 bases, with 7 bases between. CDR3 amino acids: CASSYGTPYEQYF. The CDR3 DNA follows: TGTGCCAGCAGTTACGGCACACCCTACGAGCAGTACTTC.

The chain joins TRBV19 to TRBJ1-1, with D possibly TRBD1 on 6 matching bases. The germline V gene has CDR1 LNHDA and CDR2 SQIVND (reference sequence). The CDR3 length is 16 residues. V was cut by 4 bases and J by 1 base, with 16 bases left in between. CDR3 sequence (DNA): TGTGCCAGTAGTACACAGGGAAGGGTAGGGAACACTGAAGCTTTCTTT. Protein product: CASSTQGRVGNTEAFF.

V gene TRBV20-1 combines with J gene TRBJ2-7; perhaps TRBD2 as D (6 bases). The CDR3 runs to 14 residues. Trimming removed 2 bases from V and 5 bases from J, with 16 bases in between. Germline CDR1 and CDR2: DFQATT and SNEGSKA (reference sequence). The CDR3 region is CSARTGGRGNEQYF. CDR3 DNA sequence: TGCAGTGCTAGAACCGGGGGACGAGGGAACGAGCAGTACTTC.

The V call is TRBV5-1, the J call TRBJ2-7; 7 bases map to TRBD1. This CDR3 contains 14 residues. After removal of 5 bases from V and 10 bases from J, the junction contained 15 bases not matched to a gene. CDR1 SGHRS and CDR2 YFSETQ come from the germline V gene. The CDR3 nucleotides are TGCGCCAGCAGTTTAAGGGACAGCCCGACGTTTCAGTACTTC. Translation gives CASSLRDSPTFQYF.

The chain links TRBV6-5 to TRBJ2-6, with D maybe TRBD2 (5 bases). Per the germline V gene, CDR1 is MNHEY and CDR2 is SVGAGI. V lost 10 bases and J 1 base, leaving 8 bases between the germline ends. The CDR3 has 13 residues. The CDR3: CATSLSGANVLTF. In DNA, the CDR3 is TGTGCCACTAGCCTTTCTGGGGCCAACGTCCTGACTTTC.

This clonotype was seen only a few times. CDR3 sequence (DNA): TGTGCCAGCAGCGTAGCCACGGGGGGCCATGAGACCCAGTACTTC. Translation: CASSVATGGHETQYF. The chain joins TRBV9 to TRBJ2-5, with D perhaps matching TRBD2 (7 bases). CDR1 and CDR2 (germline): SGDLS, YYNGEE. V was cut by 0 bases and J by 5 bases, with 14 bases left in between. The CDR3 runs to 15 residues.

This clonotype was seen a few times. V is TRBV27 and J is TRBJ1-5, with TRBD1 as a possible D gene (5 bases). Germline lookup yields CDR1 MNHEY and CDR2 SMNVEV (reference sequence). The V end was cut by 6 bases, the J end by 3 bases, with 21 bases between. The CDR3 runs to 17 residues. DNA of the CDR3: TGTGCCAGCAGGGGGGGGGGTGGGCAGCTTAACAATCAGCCCCAGCATTTT. Translation gives CASRGGGGQLNNQPQHF.

The chain has TRBV18 and TRBJ2-7; 7 bases are shared with TRBD2. V was clipped by 3 bases and J by 7 bases; unmatched bases: 3. Germline CDR1 reads KGHSH; CDR2 reads LQKENI. The CDR3 runs 12 residues. The CDR3: CASSPGGWEQYF. CDR3 in DNA: TGTGCCAGCTCACCGGGAGGGTGGGAGCAGTACTTC.

The chain recombines TRBV2 with TRBJ2-1; D gene unclear. The CDR3 consists of 13 residues. V lost 6 bases to trimming and J lost 5 bases, with 11 bases between them. The germline gives CDR1 SNHLY, CDR2 FYNNEI. The CDR3 nucleotides read TGTGCCAGCAGCTCGGGCCTTCACAATGAGCAGTTCTTC. Protein sequence: CASSSGLHNEQFF.

The chain combines TRBV14 with TRBJ2-7; no reliable D call. Germline V lookup: CDR1 SGHDN, CDR2 FVKESK. The CDR3 runs to 13 residues. V was clipped by 6 bases and J by 5 bases, with 14 bases between them. The CDR3 protein is CASSLVGPDEQYF. The CDR3, as DNA: TGTGCCAGCAGTTTAGTAGGGCCCGACGAGCAGTACTTC.

The genes are TRBV7-2 and TRBJ2-5, with a tentative D call TRBD2 (5 bases). Germline V gene sequence: CDR1 SGHTA, CDR2 FQGNSA. The V end was cut by 5 bases, the J end by 5 bases, with 15 bases between. The CDR3 runs 14 residues. The CDR3 here is CASSPTTSYETQYF. CDR3 DNA sequence: TGTGCCAGCAGCCCAACCACTAGTTATGAGACCCAGTACTTC.

The chain recombines TRBV20-1 with TRBJ2-7, with D possibly being TRBD1 (6 bases). This CDR3 contains 15 residues. The germline CDR1 and CDR2 sequences are DFQATT and SNEGSKA (reference sequence). V lost 5 bases to trimming and J lost 4 bases, with 21 bases between them. For the CDR3, the DNA is TGCAGTGCTGACGACCCCATTCTTCAGGGGTACGAGCAGTACTTC. Protein: CSADDPILQGYEQYF.